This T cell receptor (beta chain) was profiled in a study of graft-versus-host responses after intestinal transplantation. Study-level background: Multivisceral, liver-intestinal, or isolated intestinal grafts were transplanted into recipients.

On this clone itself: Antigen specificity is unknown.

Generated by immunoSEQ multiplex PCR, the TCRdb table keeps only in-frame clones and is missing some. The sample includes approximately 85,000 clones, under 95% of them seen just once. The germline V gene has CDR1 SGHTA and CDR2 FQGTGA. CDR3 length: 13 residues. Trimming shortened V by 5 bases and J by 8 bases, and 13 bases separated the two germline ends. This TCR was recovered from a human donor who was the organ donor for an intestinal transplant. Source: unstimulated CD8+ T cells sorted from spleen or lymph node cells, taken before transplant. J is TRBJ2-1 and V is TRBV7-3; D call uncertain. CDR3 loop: CASSIESFDEQFF. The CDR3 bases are TGTGCCAGCAGCATAGAGTCTTTCGATGAGCAGTTCTTC. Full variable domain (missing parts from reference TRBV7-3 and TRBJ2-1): GAGVSQTPSNKVTEKGKYVELRCDPISGHTALYWYRQSLGQGPEFLIYFQGTGAADDSGLPNDRFFAVRPEGSVSTLKIQRTERGDSAVYLCASSIESFDEQFFGPGTRLTVL.